This T cell receptor beta chain was identified in a study of OX40 agonist ivuxolimab in advanced cancers. Study in general: Prior anti-PD-1, anti-PD-L1 or anti-CTLA-4 therapy was allowed; around 40% had some.

Here immunoSEQ multiplex PCR was the method, and the copy in TCRdb shows in-frame clones only, minus some. Found here are under 6,000 clones, 65% to 70% of them singletons; the top ten hold 55% to 70%. With regard to this clone: Its antigen is unidentified.

Findings and caveats of the study: At 0.1 to 3.0 mg/kg, CD4+ and CD8+ blood T cells expanded clonally by week 6.

The V end lost 8 bases, the J end lost 4 bases, and 3 bases lay between the germline ends. The CDR3 is 9 residues long. The germline V gene encodes CDR1 MNHEY and CDR2 SMNVEV (reference sequence). The chain combines TRBV27 with TRBJ2-7; D is unclear. Specimen: CD4+ or CD8+ T cells sorted from blood, collected in a trial of the OX40 agonist ivuxolimab. The TCR originated in an adult with an advanced solid tumor such as melanoma, head and neck, liver or kidney cancer. CDR3 coding DNA: TGTGCCAGCGGTTACGAGCAGTACTTC. This codes for CASGYEQYF.